These T cell receptor beta chains were read from a single sample in a study of cytomegalovirus exposure and HLA in healthy donors. Profiling relied on immunoSEQ multiplex PCR, and the TCRdb table lists in-frame clones only, not all of them. The profile covers about 130,000 clones, with 60% to 85% appearing a single time and about 1.5% taken by the ten largest. The material sequenced was PBMCs. The source is a woman aged 18-29 years in good health and CMV-seronegative. The CDR3 runs from the conserved cysteine through the conserved F or W. The order of the fields is CDR3 protein, CDR3 DNA, clone size, D gene, J gene, V gene. D genes are given only for firm matches. Rows may omit the clone size; those that give it use once, few, many or a size class.

CDR3 protein: CASSSGEGTDTQYF; CDR3 DNA: TGCGCCAGCAGTTCGGGAGAGGGGACAGATACGCAGTATTTT; clone size: .; D gene: .; J gene: TRBJ2-3; V gene: TRBV5-1
CDR3 protein: CASSLARLETEAFF; CDR3 DNA: TGTGCCAGCAGCTTAGCGCGGTTGGAGACTGAAGCTTTCTTT; clone size: .; D gene: .; J gene: TRBJ1-1; V gene: TRBV7-9
CDR3 protein: CAWSGQGFFGEQYF; CDR3 DNA: TGTGCCTGGAGTGGACAGGGATTCTTCGGCGAGCAGTACTTC; clone size: .; D gene: TRBD1; J gene: TRBJ2-7; V gene: TRBV30
CDR3 protein: CASSVEGTPSYNEQFF; CDR3 DNA: TGTGCCAGCAGCGTAGAAGGGACACCCTCCTACAATGAGCAGTTCTTC; clone size: once; D gene: .; J gene: TRBJ2-1; V gene: TRBV9
CDR3 protein: CASSREGDEDQPQHF; CDR3 DNA: TGTGCCAGCAGTCGAGAGGGGGATGAGGATCAGCCCCAGCATTTT; clone size: .; D gene: .; J gene: TRBJ1-5; V gene: TRBV2
CDR3 protein: CASSGDPGQNPPNYGYTF; CDR3 DNA: TGTGCCAGCAGCGGAGATCCGGGACAGAATCCTCCTAACTATGGCTACACCTTC; clone size: .; D gene: TRBD1; J gene: TRBJ1-2; V gene: TRBV9
CDR3 protein: CASSLRGEQYF; CDR3 DNA: TGCGCCAGCAGCTTGAGAGGCGAGCAGTACTTC; clone size: .; D gene: .; J gene: TRBJ2-7; V gene: TRBV5-1
CDR3 protein: CASSVGDSSYEQYF; CDR3 DNA: TGTGCCAGCAGCGTAGGAGACAGCTCTTACGAGCAGTACTTC; clone size: .; D gene: .; J gene: TRBJ2-7; V gene: TRBV9
CDR3 protein: CASSSQLAVSGEQFF; CDR3 DNA: TGTGCCAGCAGCTCACAACTAGCGGTCTCGGGTGAGCAGTTCTTC; clone size: .; D gene: TRBD2; J gene: TRBJ2-1; V gene: TRBV5-4
CDR3 protein: CATGVRSNQPQHF; CDR3 DNA: TGTGCCACCGGAGTAAGGAGCAATCAGCCCCAGCATTTT; clone size: .; D gene: .; J gene: TRBJ1-5; V gene: TRBV15
CDR3 protein: CASSEDSNYGYTF; CDR3 DNA: TGCGCCAGCAGTGAGGACAGTAACTATGGCTACACCTTC; clone size: .; D gene: .; J gene: TRBJ1-2; V gene: TRBV10-1
CDR3 protein: CASSYEGGYGYTF; CDR3 DNA: TGTGCCAGCAGTTACGAAGGAGGCTATGGCTACACCTTC; clone size: few; D gene: .; J gene: TRBJ1-2; V gene: TRBV6-5
CDR3 protein: CASSLLAGVVTDTQYF; CDR3 DNA: TGTGCCAGCAGCCTACTAGCGGGAGTGGTAACAGATACGCAGTATTTT; clone size: .; D gene: TRBD2; J gene: TRBJ2-3; V gene: TRBV7-2
CDR3 protein: CAISESGGREGYNEQFF; CDR3 DNA: TGTGCCATCAGTGAGTCAGGGGGGCGGGAGGGCTACAATGAGCAGTTCTTC; clone size: .; D gene: TRBD2; J gene: TRBJ2-1; V gene: TRBV10-3
CDR3 protein: CASKRQGETGELFF; CDR3 DNA: TGCGCCAGCAAGAGACAGGGGGAAACCGGGGAGCTGTTTTTT; clone size: .; D gene: TRBD1; J gene: TRBJ2-2; V gene: TRBV5-1
CDR3 protein: CASSPRQFTHGYTF; CDR3 DNA: TGTGCCAGCAGTCCAAGACAGTTTACCCATGGCTACACCTTC; clone size: .; D gene: .; J gene: TRBJ1-2; V gene: TRBV6-5
CDR3 protein: CASTANSGNTIYF; CDR3 DNA: TGTGCCAGCACCGCTAACTCTGGAAACACCATATATTTT; clone size: once; D gene: .; J gene: TRBJ1-3; V gene: TRBV6-5
CDR3 protein: CASSVVPGGPPGELFF; CDR3 DNA: TGTGCCAGCAGCGTAGTCCCGGGAGGGCCCCCCGGGGAGCTGTTTTTT; clone size: .; D gene: TRBD2; J gene: TRBJ2-2; V gene: TRBV9
CDR3 protein: CASSPKGDSGAGELFF; CDR3 DNA: TGTGCCAGCAGCCCAAAAGGGGATAGCGGCGCCGGGGAGCTGTTTTTT; clone size: .; D gene: .; J gene: TRBJ2-2; V gene: TRBV7-9
CDR3 protein: CASGGFGNSPLHF; CDR3 DNA: TGTGCCTCCGGCGGTTTTGGGAATTCACCCCTCCACTTT; clone size: .; D gene: .; J gene: TRBJ1-6; V gene: TRBV6-5
CDR3 protein: CASTASTGRNTEAFF; CDR3 DNA: TGCGCCAGCACCGCTTCTACAGGGAGGAACACTGAAGCTTTCTTT; clone size: few; D gene: .; J gene: TRBJ1-1; V gene: TRBV5-1
CDR3 protein: CASIEGGSSGNTIYF; CDR3 DNA: TGTGCCAGCATCGAGGGTGGCAGCTCTGGAAACACCATATATTTT; clone size: .; D gene: .; J gene: TRBJ1-3; V gene: TRBV6-1
CDR3 protein: CASSVIGNPYNEQFF; CDR3 DNA: TGTGCCAGCAGCGTAATCGGGAATCCCTACAATGAGCAGTTCTTC; clone size: .; D gene: .; J gene: TRBJ2-1; V gene: TRBV9
CDR3 protein: CAWSTGDTGELFF; CDR3 DNA: TGTGCCTGGAGTACCGGGGACACCGGGGAGCTGTTTTTT; clone size: .; D gene: .; J gene: TRBJ2-2; V gene: TRBV30
CDR3 protein: CASSLRPTNEKLFF; CDR3 DNA: TGTGCCAGCAGCCTTCGTCCGACTAATGAAAAACTGTTTTTT; clone size: .; D gene: .; J gene: TRBJ1-4; V gene: TRBV5-6
CDR3 protein: CSVPPTSGGTQYF; CDR3 DNA: TGCAGCGTTCCCCCAACAAGCGGCGGGACGCAGTATTTT; clone size: .; D gene: .; J gene: TRBJ2-3; V gene: TRBV29-1
CDR3 protein: CASSPDRIREKLFF; CDR3 DNA: TGTGCCAGCAGTCCTGACAGGATAAGGGAAAAACTGTTTTTT; clone size: .; D gene: .; J gene: TRBJ1-4; V gene: TRBV6-5
CDR3 protein: CASSLEAGVSGGYTF; CDR3 DNA: TGCGCCAGCAGCTTGGAGGCGGGGGTTAGCGGTGGCTACACCTTC; clone size: .; D gene: .; J gene: TRBJ1-2; V gene: TRBV5-1
CDR3 protein: CASSRDQTAGWREATDTQYF; CDR3 DNA: TGTGCCAGCTCACGGGACCAGACGGCTGGCTGGCGGGAGGCCACAGATACGCAGTATTTT; clone size: .; D gene: TRBD2; J gene: TRBJ2-3; V gene: TRBV18
CDR3 protein: CAWSTGGTYNEQFF; CDR3 DNA: TGTGCCTGGAGTACGGGGGGAACCTACAATGAGCAGTTCTTC; clone size: few; D gene: TRBD2; J gene: TRBJ2-1; V gene: TRBV30
CDR3 protein: CASSPGSGELFF; CDR3 DNA: TGTGCCAGTAGTCCGGGGTCCGGGGAGCTGTTTTTT; clone size: .; D gene: .; J gene: TRBJ2-2; V gene: TRBV19
CDR3 protein: CASSLGGQGWTSPYEQYF; CDR3 DNA: TGTGCCAGCAGCTTAGGCGGGCAGGGCTGGACCTCGCCCTACGAGCAGTACTTC; clone size: .; D gene: .; J gene: TRBJ2-7; V gene: TRBV13
CDR3 protein: CASSLTSSEQFF; CDR3 DNA: TGCGCCAGCAGCTTAACTAGTTCTGAGCAGTTCTTC; clone size: .; D gene: .; J gene: TRBJ2-1; V gene: TRBV5-1
CDR3 protein: CASSSPGQSIRDEQFF; CDR3 DNA: TGCGCCAGCAGCTCTCCGGGACAGTCTATTCGCGATGAGCAGTTCTTC; clone size: .; D gene: TRBD1; J gene: TRBJ2-1; V gene: TRBV4-1
CDR3 protein: CASSDRGQYYNEQFF; CDR3 DNA: TGTGCCAGTAGCGACAGGGGGCAATACTACAATGAGCAGTTCTTC; clone size: .; D gene: TRBD1; J gene: TRBJ2-1; V gene: TRBV19
CDR3 protein: CASSRGDLETQYF; CDR3 DNA: TGTGCCAGCAGCCGCGGGGATCTGGAGACCCAGTACTTC; clone size: .; D gene: .; J gene: TRBJ2-5; V gene: TRBV11-2
CDR3 protein: CASSRSEGGNTGELFF; CDR3 DNA: TGCGCCAGCAGCCGCAGCGAGGGTGGGAACACCGGGGAGCTGTTTTTT; clone size: .; D gene: .; J gene: TRBJ2-2; V gene: TRBV5-1
CDR3 protein: CASSQLAGNTDTQYF; CDR3 DNA: TGTGCCAGCAGTCAACTAGCGGGAAATACAGATACGCAGTATTTT; clone size: .; D gene: TRBD2; J gene: TRBJ2-3; V gene: TRBV6-6
CDR3 protein: CSVEEQGEVWGGYTF; CDR3 DNA: TGCAGCGTTGAAGAACAGGGGGAAGTATGGGGTGGCTACACCTTC; clone size: .; D gene: TRBD1; J gene: TRBJ1-2; V gene: TRBV29-1
CDR3 protein: CASSLAGGPTLYEQYF; CDR3 DNA: TGTGCCAGCAGCTTGGCCGGGGGTCCCACCCTTTACGAGCAGTACTTC; clone size: .; D gene: .; J gene: TRBJ2-7; V gene: TRBV5-6
CDR3 protein: CASSYVVLNTEAFF; CDR3 DNA: TGTGCCAGCAGTTACGTCGTATTGAACACTGAAGCTTTCTTT; clone size: once; D gene: .; J gene: TRBJ1-1; V gene: TRBV6-6
CDR3 protein: CASSVGPSRLNSYEQYF; CDR3 DNA: TGTGCCAGCAGCGTAGGCCCCAGCAGGCTTAACTCCTACGAGCAGTACTTC; clone size: .; D gene: .; J gene: TRBJ2-7; V gene: TRBV9